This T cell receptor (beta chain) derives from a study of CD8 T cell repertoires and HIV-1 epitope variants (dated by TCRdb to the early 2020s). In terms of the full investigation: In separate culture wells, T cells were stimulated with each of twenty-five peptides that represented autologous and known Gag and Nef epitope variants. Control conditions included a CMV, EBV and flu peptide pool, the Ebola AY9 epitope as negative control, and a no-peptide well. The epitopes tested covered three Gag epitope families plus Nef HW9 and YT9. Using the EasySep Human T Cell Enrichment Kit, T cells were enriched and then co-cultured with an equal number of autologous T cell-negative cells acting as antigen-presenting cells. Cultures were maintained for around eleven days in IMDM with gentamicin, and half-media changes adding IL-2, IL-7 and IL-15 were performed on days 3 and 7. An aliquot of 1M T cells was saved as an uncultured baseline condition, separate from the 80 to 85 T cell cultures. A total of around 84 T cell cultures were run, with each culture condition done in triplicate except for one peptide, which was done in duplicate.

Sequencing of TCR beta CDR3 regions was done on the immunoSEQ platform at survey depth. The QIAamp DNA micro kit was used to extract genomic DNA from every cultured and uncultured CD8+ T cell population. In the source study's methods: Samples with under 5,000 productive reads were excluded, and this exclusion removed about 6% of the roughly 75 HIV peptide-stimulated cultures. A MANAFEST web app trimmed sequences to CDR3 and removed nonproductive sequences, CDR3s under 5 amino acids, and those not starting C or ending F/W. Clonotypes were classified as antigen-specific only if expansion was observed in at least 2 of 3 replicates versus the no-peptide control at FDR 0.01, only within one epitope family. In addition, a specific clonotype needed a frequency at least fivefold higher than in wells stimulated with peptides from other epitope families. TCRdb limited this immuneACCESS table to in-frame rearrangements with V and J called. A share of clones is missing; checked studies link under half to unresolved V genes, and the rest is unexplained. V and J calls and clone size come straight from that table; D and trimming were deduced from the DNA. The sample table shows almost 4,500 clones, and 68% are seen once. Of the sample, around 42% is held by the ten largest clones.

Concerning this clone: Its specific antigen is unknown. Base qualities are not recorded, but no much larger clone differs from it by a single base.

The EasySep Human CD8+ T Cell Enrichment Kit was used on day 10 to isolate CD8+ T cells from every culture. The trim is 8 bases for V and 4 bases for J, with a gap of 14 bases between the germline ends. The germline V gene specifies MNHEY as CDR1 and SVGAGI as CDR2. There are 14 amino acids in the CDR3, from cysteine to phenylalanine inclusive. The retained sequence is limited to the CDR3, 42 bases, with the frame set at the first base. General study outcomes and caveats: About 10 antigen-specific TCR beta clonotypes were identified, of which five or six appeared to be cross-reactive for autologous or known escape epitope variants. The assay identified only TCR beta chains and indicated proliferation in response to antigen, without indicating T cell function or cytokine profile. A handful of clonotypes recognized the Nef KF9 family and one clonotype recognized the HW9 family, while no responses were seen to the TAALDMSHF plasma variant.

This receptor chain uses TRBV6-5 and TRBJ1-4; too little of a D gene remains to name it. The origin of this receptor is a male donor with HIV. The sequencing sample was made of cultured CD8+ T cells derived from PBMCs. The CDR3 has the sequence CASALDGNNEKLFF. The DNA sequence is TGTGCCAGCGCACTGGACGGGAATAATGAAAAACTGTTTTTT.